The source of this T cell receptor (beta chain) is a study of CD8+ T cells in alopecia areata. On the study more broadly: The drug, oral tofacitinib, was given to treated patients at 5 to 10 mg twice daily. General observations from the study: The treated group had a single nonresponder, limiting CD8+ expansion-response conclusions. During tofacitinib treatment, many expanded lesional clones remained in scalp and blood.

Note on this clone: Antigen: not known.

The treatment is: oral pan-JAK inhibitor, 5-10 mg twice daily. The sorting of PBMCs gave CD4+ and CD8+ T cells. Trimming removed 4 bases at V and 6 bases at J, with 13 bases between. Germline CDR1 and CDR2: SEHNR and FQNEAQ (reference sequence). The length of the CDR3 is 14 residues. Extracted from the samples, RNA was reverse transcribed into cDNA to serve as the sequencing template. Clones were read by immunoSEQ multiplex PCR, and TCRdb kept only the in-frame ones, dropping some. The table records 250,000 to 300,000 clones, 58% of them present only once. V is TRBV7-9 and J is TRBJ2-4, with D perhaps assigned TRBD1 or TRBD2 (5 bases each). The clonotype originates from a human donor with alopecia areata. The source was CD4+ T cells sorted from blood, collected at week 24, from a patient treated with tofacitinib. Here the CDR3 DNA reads TGTGCCAGCAGCTACTCCGGGGCTATAAACATTCAGTACTTC. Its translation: CASSYSGAINIQYF. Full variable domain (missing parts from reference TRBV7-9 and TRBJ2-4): DTGVSQNPRHKITKRGQNVTFRCDPISEHNRLYWYRQTLGQGPEFLTYFQNEAQLEKSRLLSDRFSAERPKGSFSTLEIQRTEQGDSAMYLCASSYSGAINIQYFGAGTRLSVL.